Below are 17 T cell receptor beta chains sequenced from a single sample in a study of Ad26.COV2.S vaccination and SARS-CoV-2 variants. Treatment given: 15 to 20 received Ad26.COV2.S at low or high dose, single or two shots; roughly five received placebo; per-sample allocation not given. Collection of the samples took place on day 63 after the first injection of vaccine or placebo. Clones were sequenced by immunoSEQ multiplex PCR, and TCRdb holds only the in-frame ones, with some missing. Among roughly 400,000 clones, 89% were seen once, and the ten largest hold about 2%. The sample here was peripheral blood, taken in a trial of Ad26.COV2.S vaccine versus placebo. Receptors originate from a person between 18 and 59 years old who received the Ad26.COV2.S COVID-19 vaccine or a placebo.

The rearrangement links TRBV6-5 to TRBJ1-1; 9 bases fit TRBD1. In germline, CDR1 is MNHEY, CDR2 SVGAGI. The CDR3 runs 14 residues. Unmatched junction bases numbered 7, after V lost 6 bases and J lost 5 bases. The CDR3 DNA is TGTGCCAGCAGAGGACAGGGGTGGTATACTGAAGCTTTCTTT. Translation gives CASRGQGWYTEAFF.

This clone was counted a single time. The genes are TRBV29-1 and TRBJ2-6; TRBD1 agrees at 9 bases. In germline, CDR1 is SQVTM, CDR2 ANQGSEA. The CDR3 contains 17 residues. Unmatched junction bases numbered 7, after V lost 4 bases and J lost 0 bases. For the CDR3, the DNA is TGCAGCGTTGTTCCCCGGGACAGGGCCTCTGGGGCCAACGTCCTGACTTTC. Protein: CSVVPRDRASGANVLTF.

The rearrangement uses TRBV9 and TRBJ2-1; possibly TRBD2 for D (6 bases). Germline-derived CDR1 and CDR2 are SGDLS and YYNGEE. The CDR3 contains 16 residues. V gave up 4 bases and J gave up 0 bases, with 14 bases separating them. This CDR3 is CASSLEAGPSYNEQFF. The CDR3 nucleotides read TGTGCCAGCAGCCTTGAAGCGGGTCCCTCCTACAATGAGCAGTTCTTC.

This rearrangement joins TRBV5-1 to TRBJ2-1; 7 nucleotides match TRBD1. Trimming at V came to 4 bases and at J to 10 bases, leaving 5 bases not matched to a gene. CDR1 is SGHRS and CDR2 is YFSETQ in the germline V gene. This CDR3 is built from 12 residues. The DNA for the CDR3 is TGCGCCAGCAGCCGACAGGGAGAGGAGCAGTTCTTC. Its protein is CASSRQGEEQFF.

The genes are TRBV7-9 and TRBJ1-4; TRBD1 might be the D (5 bases). Germline assignment: CDR1 SEHNR and CDR2 FQNEAQ (reference sequence). The CDR3 loop spans 16 amino acids. V dropped 0 bases and J dropped 8 bases, with 16 bases sitting between them. CDR3 loop: CASSLAEGIVGEKLFF. CDR3 in DNA: TGTGCCAGCAGCTTAGCGGAGGGGATAGTAGGCGAAAAACTGTTTTTT.

V usage is TRBV30 and J usage is TRBJ2-3, with 9 bases aligning to TRBD2. Germline CDR1 reads GTSNPN; CDR2 reads SVGIG (reference sequence). J lost 5 bases, V lost 5 bases, and 11 bases had no gene match. The CDR3 is 15 residues long. Here the CDR3 reads CAWAKGAGGRDTQYF. CDR3 DNA: TGTGCCTGGGCAAAGGGAGCGGGAGGTAGAGATACGCAGTATTTT.

This clone was found a few times. CDR3: CASSSRGTGPYEQYF. DNA for the CDR3: TGTGCCAGCAGCTCGCGTGGGACGGGCCCCTACGAGCAGTACTTC. V and J are TRBV7-3 and TRBJ2-7; TRBD1 or TRBD2 may be the D gene (5 bases each). Trimming pared 4 bases from V and 2 bases from J, leaving 15 bases between. Germline CDR1 and CDR2: SGHTA and FQGTGA. CDR3 length equals 15 residues.

The rearrangement uses TRBV5-8 and TRBJ2-7, with D maybe TRBD1 (5 bases). The CDR3 contains 14 residues. Germline V gene lookup returns CDR1 SGHTS and CDR2 YDEGEE. Trimming pared 0 bases from V and 4 bases from J, leaving 11 bases between. As DNA, the CDR3 is TGTGCCAGCAGCTTGGGATCAGGGCCATACGAGCAGTACTTC. It is translated as CASSLGSGPYEQYF.

The chain is built from TRBV21-1 and TRBJ2-1; the D segment call TRBD1 is taken from the table without a DNA check. TRBV21-1 is a pseudogene segment. The CDR3 totals 18 residues. The CDR3 nucleotides read TGTGCCAGCAGCCCGCACCCTTACCGGGACAGCAATTACAATGAGCAGTTCTTC. It yields the protein CASSPHPYRDSNYNEQFF.

The V call is TRBV27, the J call TRBJ2-2; D gene unclear. Germline loops: CDR1 MNHEY, CDR2 SMNVEV (reference sequence). The CDR3 totals 13 residues. The V and J ends lost 3 bases and 5 bases respectively, with 7 bases between them. For the CDR3, the DNA is TGTGCCAGCAGTTTTTCAAGTACCGGGGAGCTGTTTTTT. Its protein is CASSFSSTGELFF.

The chain is built from TRBV7-8 and TRBJ2-1; 9 nucleotides agree with TRBD2. CDR1 SGHVS and CDR2 FQNEAQ come from the germline V gene. V lost 1 base, J lost 7 bases, and 5 bases stayed unmatched. This CDR3 spans 15 amino acids. The chain's CDR3 is CASSLDSGRENEQFF. The CDR3 nucleotides are TGTGCCAGCAGCTTAGATAGCGGGAGAGAGAATGAGCAGTTCTTC.

This chain uses TRBV13 with TRBJ2-1, with 11 nucleotides matching TRBD2. V trimming: 7 bases; J trimming: 3 bases; junction bases outside the gene matches: 8. Germline CDR1 reads PRHDT; CDR2 reads FYEKMQ (reference sequence). The CDR3 extends over 16 amino acids. As DNA, the CDR3 is TGTGCCAGCAACAGTCCTAGCGGGAGGCGCTACAATGAGCAGTTCTTC. This codes for CASNSPSGRRYNEQFF.

This clone has a handful of counts. V usage is TRBV28 and J usage is TRBJ2-1; 11 bases are a match to TRBD2. The ends lost 7 bases at V and 3 bases at J; junction bases unmatched: 2. This CDR3 has 14 residues. CDR1 is MDHEN, CDR2 SYDVKM, per germline. For the CDR3, the DNA is TGTGCCAGCAAAGGGACTAGCGGCTACAATGAGCAGTTCTTC. As protein: CASKGTSGYNEQFF.

The gene calls are TRBV6-1 and TRBJ2-2; 7 bases line up with TRBD1. From germline, CDR1 is MNHNS and CDR2 SASEGT. The CDR3 totals 16 residues. J was trimmed by 5 bases and V by 1 base; bases with no gene match: 7. The CDR3 sequence: CASSEGTGVVTGELFF. CDR3 sequence (DNA): TGTGCCAGCAGTGAAGGAACAGGGGTCGTAACCGGGGAGCTGTTTTTT.

The chain recombines TRBV28 with TRBJ2-2, with D perhaps matching TRBD1 (6 bases). Germline V lookup: CDR1 MDHEN, CDR2 SYDVKM. Trimming took off 3 bases at V and 4 bases at J, with 15 bases between the two ends. The CDR3 contains 16 residues. DNA for the CDR3: TGTGCCAGCAGTTTCTTGGCACAGGGTGCCACCGGGGAGCTGTTTTTT. Translating it yields CASSFLAQGATGELFF.

The V gene is TRBV7-6, the J gene TRBJ2-5; D unclear. Germline V lookup: CDR1 SGHVS, CDR2 FNYEAQ. With 3 bases removed from V and 4 bases from J, the gap between germline ends came to 12 bases. The CDR3 runs 14 residues. The CDR3 loop reads CASSFVDVGETQYF. CDR3 sequence (DNA): TGTGCCAGCAGCTTTGTGGATGTAGGAGAGACCCAGTACTTC.

The chain combines TRBV7-9 with TRBJ1-1; a weak D match, TRBD1 (5 bases). Germline CDR1 reads SEHNR; CDR2 reads FQNEAQ (reference sequence). V lost 2 bases, J lost 11 bases, and 15 bases lay in between. The CDR3 runs to 13 residues. The CDR3 nucleotides read TGTGCCAGCAGCTTAATCCAGGGCGGTGGCGCTTTCTTT. Encoded protein: CASSLIQGGGAFF.